This TCR beta chain derives from a study of metastatic and nonmetastatic thyroid tumors. Study-wide context: Patients with malignant and benign thyroid disease provided blood and tumor or nodule tissue, whose repertoires were compared. Findings of the study overall: The study reportedly found significantly higher TCR beta diversity in malignant thyroid tumors than benign nodules, in blood and tumor.

Germline CDR1 and CDR2: SGHRS and YFSETQ. The CDR3 runs to 13 residues. All patients were treatment-naive before thyroid surgery. Turning to this clone: Its antigen is unknown. Compared with germline, one end of the junction differs, possibly owing to a read error.

As originally analysed: A classifier for distant metastasis in papillary thyroid cancer was constructed using CDR3 differences observed across clinicopathological groups. TCRdb re-called the PCR reads via MiXCR. It is TCRdb's table, rather than the study itself, that gives the V and J calls and clone size. Of roughly 17,000 clones listed, 25% to 30% were seen once; the top ten hold around 27%. The J gene is TRBJ1-5, the V gene TRBV5-1; unclear D gene. The receptor was derived from a male donor with papillary thyroid cancer or a benign thyroid nodule (not recorded which). Some clones in this sample may be carry-over from other donors' samples. Source material: tumor tissue. The CDR3, as DNA: TGCACCAGCAGCTTGGCGGCTAATCAGCCCCAGGATTTT. Translating it yields CTSSLAANQPQDF.